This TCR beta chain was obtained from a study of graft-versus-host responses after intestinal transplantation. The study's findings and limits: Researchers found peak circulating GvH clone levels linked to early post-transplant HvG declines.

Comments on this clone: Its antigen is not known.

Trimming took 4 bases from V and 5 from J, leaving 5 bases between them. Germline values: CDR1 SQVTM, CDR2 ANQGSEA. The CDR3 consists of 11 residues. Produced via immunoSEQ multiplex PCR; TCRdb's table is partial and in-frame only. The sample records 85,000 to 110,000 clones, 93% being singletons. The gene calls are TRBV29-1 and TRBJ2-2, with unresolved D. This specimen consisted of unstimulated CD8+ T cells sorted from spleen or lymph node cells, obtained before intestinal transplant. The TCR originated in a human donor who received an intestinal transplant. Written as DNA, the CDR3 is TGCAGCGTTGTCGCTACCGGGGAGCTGTTTTTT. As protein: CSVVATGELFF.